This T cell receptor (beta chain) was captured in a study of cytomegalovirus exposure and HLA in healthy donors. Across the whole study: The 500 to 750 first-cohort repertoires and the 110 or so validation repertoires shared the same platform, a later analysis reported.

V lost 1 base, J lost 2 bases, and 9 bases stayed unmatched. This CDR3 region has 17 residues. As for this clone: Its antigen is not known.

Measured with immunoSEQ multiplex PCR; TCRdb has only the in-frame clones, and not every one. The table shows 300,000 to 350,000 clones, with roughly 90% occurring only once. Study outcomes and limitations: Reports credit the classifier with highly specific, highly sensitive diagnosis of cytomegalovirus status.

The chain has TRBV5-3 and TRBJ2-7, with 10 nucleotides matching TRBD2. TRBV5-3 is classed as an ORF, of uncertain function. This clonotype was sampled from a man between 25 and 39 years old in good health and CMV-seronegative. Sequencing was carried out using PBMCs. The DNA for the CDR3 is TGTGCCAGAAGCTTGTACCAGCGGGGGGGCCCAACCTACGAGCAGTACTTC. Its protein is CARSLYQRGGPTYEQYF.